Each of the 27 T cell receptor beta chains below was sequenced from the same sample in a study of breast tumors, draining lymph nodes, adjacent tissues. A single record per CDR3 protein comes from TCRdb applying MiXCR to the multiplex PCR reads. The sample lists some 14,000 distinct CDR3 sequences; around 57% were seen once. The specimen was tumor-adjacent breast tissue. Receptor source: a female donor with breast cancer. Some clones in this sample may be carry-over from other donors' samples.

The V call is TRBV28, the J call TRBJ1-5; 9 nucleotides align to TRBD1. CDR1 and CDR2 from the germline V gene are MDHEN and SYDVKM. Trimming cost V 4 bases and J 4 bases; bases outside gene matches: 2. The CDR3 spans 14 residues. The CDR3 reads CASSWGQGNQPQHF. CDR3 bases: TGTGCCAGCAGTTGGGGACAGGGAAATCAGCCCCAGCATTTT. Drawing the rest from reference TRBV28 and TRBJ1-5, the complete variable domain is DVKVTQSSRYLVKRTGEKVFLECVQDMDHENMFWYRQDPGLGLRLIYFSYDVKMKEKGDIPEGYSVSREKKERFSLILESASTNQTSMYLCASSWGQGNQPQHFGDGTRLSIL.

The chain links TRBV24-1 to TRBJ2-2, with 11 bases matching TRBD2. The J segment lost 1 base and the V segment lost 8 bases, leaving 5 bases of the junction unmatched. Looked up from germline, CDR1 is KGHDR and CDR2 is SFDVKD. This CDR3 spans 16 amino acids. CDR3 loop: CATKTSGRGNTGELFF. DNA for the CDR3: TGTGCCACCAAAACTAGCGGGAGAGGGAACACCGGGGAGCTGTTTTTT.

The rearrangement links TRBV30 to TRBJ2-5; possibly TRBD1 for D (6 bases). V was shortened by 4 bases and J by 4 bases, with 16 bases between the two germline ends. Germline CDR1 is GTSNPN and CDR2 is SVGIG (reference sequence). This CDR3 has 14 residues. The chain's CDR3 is CAWNPSGAGETQYF. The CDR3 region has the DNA TGTGCCTGGAATCCTTCAGGGGCGGGAGAGACCCAGTACTTC.

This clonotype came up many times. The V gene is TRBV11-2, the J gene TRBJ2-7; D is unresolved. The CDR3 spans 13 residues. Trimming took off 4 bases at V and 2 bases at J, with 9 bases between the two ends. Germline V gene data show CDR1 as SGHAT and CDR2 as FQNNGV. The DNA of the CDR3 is TGTGCCAGCAGCTCCTCTTCAACCTACGAGCAGTACTTC. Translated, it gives CASSSSSTYEQYF.

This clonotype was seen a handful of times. CDR3 residues: CATSDYSGTVATNEKLFF. CDR3 DNA: TGTGCCACCAGTGACTACTCCGGGACAGTTGCAACTAATGAAAAACTGTTTTTT. The gene calls are TRBV24-1 and TRBJ1-4, with 7 positions matching TRBD1. The CDR3 extends over 18 amino acids. CDR1 is KGHDR, CDR2 SFDVKD, per germline. V shed 4 bases, J shed 0 bases, and the junction held 10 bases outside the gene matches.

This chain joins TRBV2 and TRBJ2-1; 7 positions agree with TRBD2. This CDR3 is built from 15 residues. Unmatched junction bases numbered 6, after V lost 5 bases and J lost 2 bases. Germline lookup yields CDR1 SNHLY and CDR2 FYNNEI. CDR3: CASSLLADTYNEQFF. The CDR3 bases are TGTGCCAGCAGTCTTCTAGCGGATACCTACAATGAGCAGTTCTTC.

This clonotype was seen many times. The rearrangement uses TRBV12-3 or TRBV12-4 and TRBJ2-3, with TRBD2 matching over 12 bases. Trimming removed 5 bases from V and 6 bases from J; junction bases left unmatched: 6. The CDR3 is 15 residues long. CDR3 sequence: CASSPTSGRPDTQYF. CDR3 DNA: TGTGCCAGCAGTCCGACTAGCGGGAGACCCGATACGCAGTATTTT.

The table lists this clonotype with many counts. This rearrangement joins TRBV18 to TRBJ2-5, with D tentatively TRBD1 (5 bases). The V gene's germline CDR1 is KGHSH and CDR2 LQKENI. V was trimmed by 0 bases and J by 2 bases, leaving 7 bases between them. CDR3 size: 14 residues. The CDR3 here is CASSPPGRQETQYF. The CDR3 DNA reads TGTGCCAGCTCACCACCGGGGCGTCAAGAGACCCAGTACTTC.

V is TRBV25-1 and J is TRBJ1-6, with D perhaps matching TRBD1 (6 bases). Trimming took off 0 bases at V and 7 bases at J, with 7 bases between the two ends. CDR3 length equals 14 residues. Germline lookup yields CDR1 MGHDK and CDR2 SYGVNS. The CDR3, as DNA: TGTGCCAGCAGTGAATATACAGGGAATTCACCCCTCCACTTT. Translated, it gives CASSEYTGNSPLHF.

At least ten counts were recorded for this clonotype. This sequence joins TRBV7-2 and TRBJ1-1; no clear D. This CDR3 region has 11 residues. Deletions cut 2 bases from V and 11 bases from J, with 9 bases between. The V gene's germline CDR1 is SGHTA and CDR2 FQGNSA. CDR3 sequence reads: CASSLSSMAFF. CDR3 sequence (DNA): TGTGCCAGCAGCTTAAGTAGCATGGCTTTCTTT.

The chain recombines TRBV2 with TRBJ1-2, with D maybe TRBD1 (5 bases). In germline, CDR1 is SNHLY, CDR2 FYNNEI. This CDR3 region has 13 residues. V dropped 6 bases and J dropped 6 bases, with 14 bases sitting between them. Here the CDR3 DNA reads TGTGCCAGCAGCCCCTTTCAAGGGGATGGCTACACCTTC. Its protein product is CASSPFQGDGYTF. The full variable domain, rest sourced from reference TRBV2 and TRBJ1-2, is EPEVTQTPSHQVTQMGQEVILRCVPISNHLYFYWYRQILGQKVEFLVSFYNNEISEKSEIFDDQFSVERPDGSNFTLKIRSTKLEDSAMYFCASSPFQGDGYTFGSGTRLTVV.

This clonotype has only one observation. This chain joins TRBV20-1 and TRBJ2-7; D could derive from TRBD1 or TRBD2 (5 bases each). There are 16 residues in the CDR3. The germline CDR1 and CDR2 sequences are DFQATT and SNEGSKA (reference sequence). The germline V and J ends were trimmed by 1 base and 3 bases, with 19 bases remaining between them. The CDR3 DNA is TGCAGTGCTAGAGGGGACGGGACGCCTGGTCACTACGAGCAGTACTTC. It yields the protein CSARGDGTPGHYEQYF.

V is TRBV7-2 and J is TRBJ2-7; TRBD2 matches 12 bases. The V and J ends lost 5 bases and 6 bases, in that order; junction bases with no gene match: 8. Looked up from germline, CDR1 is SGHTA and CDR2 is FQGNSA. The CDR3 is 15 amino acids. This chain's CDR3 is CASSLTSGGFFEQYF. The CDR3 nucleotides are TGTGCCAGCAGCCTAACTAGCGGGGGGTTTTTCGAGCAGTACTTC.

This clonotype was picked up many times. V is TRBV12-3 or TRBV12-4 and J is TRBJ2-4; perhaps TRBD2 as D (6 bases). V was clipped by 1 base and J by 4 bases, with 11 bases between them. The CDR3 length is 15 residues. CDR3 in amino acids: CASSLVGLGKNIQYF. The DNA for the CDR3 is TGTGCCAGCAGTTTAGTGGGACTGGGAAAAAACATTCAGTACTTC.

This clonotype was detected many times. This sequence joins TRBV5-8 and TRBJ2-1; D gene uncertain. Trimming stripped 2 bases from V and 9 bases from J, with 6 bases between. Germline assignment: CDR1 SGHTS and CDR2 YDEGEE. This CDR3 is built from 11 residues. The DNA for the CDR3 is TGTGCCAGCAGCTTACGTAGTGAGCAGTTCTTC. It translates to CASSLRSEQFF.

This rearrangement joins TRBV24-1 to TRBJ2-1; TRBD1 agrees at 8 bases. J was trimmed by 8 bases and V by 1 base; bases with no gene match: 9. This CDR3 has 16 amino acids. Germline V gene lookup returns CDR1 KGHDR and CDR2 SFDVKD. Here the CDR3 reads CATSDLGQGSFHEQFF. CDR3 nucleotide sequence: TGTGCCACCAGTGATTTAGGACAGGGTTCGTTCCATGAGCAGTTCTTC.

In DNA, the CDR3 is TGTGCCAGCAGCCCACGGGGACAGGGTGCTCAGCCCCAGCATTTT. Protein sequence: CASSPRGQGAQPQHF. The chain carries TRBV14 and TRBJ1-5, with 9 positions matching TRBD1. Trimming removed 4 bases from V and 6 bases from J; junction bases left unmatched: 7. CDR3 length: 15 amino acids. Germline V gives CDR1 SGHDN, CDR2 FVKESK. Variable domain in full (rest from reference TRBV14 and TRBJ1-5): EAGVTQFPSHSVIEKGQTVTLRCDPISGHDNLYWYRRVMGKEIKFLLHFVKESKQDESGMPNNRFLAERTGGTYSTLKVQPAELEDSGVYFCASSPRGQGAQPQHFGDGTRLSIL.

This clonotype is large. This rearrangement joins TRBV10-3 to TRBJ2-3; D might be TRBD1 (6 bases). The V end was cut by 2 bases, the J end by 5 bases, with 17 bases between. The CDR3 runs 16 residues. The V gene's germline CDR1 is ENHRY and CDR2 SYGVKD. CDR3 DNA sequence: TGTGCCATCAGTGAGCCATCCCGAGAAGGGGGAGATACGCAGTATTTT. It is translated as CAISEPSREGGDTQYF.

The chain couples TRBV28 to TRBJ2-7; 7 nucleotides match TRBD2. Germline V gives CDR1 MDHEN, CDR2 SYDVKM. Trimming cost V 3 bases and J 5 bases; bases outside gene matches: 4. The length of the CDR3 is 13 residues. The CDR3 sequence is CASSLVLANEQYF. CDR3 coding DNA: TGTGCCAGCAGTTTGGTACTAGCGAACGAGCAGTACTTC.

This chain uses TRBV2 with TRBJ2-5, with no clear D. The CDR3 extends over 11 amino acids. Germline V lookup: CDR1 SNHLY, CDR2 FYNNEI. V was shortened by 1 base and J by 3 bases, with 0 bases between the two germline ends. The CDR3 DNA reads TGTGCCAGCAGTGAAGAAGAGACCCAGTACTTC. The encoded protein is CASSEEETQYF. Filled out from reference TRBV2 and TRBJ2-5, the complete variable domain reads EPEVTQTPSHQVTQMGQEVILRCVPISNHLYFYWYRQILGQKVEFLVSFYNNEISEKSEIFDDQFSVERPDGSNFTLKIRSTKLEDSAMYFCASSEEETQYFGPGTRLLVL.

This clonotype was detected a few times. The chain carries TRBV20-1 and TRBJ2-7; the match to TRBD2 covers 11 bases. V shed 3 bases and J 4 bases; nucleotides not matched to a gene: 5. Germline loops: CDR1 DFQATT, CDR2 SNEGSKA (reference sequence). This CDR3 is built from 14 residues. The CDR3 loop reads CSARKGLAAYEQYF. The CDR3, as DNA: TGCAGTGCTAGGAAGGGACTAGCGGCATACGAGCAGTACTTC.

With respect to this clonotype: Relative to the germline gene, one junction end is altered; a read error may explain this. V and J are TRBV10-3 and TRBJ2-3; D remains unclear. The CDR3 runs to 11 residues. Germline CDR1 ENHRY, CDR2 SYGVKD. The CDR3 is CAISGSDSQYF. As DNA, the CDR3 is TGTGCCATCAGTGGCTCAGATTCGCAGTATTTT.

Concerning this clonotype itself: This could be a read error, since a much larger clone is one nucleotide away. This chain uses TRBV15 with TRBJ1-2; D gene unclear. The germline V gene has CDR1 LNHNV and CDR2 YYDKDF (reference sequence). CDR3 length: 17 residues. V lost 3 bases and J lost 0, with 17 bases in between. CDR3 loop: CATSRARGSPTNYGYTF. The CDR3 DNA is TGTGCCACCAGCAGGGCCCGAGGGAGCCCGACTAACTATGGCTACACCTTC.

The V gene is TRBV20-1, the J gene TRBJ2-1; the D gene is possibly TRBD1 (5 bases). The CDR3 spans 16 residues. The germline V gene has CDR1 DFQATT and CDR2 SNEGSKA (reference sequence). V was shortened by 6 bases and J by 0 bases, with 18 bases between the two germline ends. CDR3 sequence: CSATDSCLPSYNEQFF. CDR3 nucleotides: TGCAGTGCAACAGACAGCTGCCTCCCCTCCTACAATGAGCAGTTCTTC.

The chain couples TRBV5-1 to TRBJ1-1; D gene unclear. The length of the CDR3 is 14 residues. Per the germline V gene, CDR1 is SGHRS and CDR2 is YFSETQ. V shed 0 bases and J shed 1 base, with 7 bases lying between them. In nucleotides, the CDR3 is TGCGCCAGCAGCTTGGACGGTAGGAACACTGAAGCTTTCTTT. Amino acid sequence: CASSLDGRNTEAFF.

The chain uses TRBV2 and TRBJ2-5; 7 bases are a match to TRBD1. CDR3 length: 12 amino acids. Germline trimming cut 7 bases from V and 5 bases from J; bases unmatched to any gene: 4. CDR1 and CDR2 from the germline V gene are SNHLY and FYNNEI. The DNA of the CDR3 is TGTGCCAGCAACACAGGGGTGGAGACCCAGTACTTC. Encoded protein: CASNTGVETQYF.

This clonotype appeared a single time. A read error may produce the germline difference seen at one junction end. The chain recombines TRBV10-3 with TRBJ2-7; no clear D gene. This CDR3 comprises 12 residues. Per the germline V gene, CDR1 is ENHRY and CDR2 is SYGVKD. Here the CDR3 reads CGISKDTYEQYF. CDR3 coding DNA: TGTGGCATCAGTAAGGATACCTACGAGCAGTACTTC.